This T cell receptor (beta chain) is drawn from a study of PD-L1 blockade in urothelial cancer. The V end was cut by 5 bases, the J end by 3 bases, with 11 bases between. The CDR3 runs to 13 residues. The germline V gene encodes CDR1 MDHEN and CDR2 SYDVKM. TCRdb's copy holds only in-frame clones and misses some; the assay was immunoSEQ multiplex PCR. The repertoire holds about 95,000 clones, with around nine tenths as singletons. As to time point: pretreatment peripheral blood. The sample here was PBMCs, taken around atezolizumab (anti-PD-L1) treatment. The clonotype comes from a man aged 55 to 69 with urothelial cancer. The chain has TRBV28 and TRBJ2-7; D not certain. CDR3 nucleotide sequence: TGTGCCAGCAGTCCCAATCCCTACTACGAGCAGTACTTC. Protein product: CASSPNPYYEQYF.